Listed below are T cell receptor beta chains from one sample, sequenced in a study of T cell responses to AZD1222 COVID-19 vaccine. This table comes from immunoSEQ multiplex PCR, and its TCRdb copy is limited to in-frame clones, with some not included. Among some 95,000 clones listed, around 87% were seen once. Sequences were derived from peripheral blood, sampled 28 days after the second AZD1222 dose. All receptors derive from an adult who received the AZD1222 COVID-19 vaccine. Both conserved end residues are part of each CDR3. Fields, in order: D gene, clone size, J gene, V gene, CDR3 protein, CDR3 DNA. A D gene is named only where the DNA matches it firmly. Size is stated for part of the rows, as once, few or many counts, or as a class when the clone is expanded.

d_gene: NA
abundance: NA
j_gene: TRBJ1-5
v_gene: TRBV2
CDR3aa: CASSTDMTNQPQHF
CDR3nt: TGTGCCAGCAGTACAGACATGACCAATCAGCCCCAGCATTTT

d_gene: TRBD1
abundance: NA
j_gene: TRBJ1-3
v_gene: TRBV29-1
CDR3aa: CSVAGGERNTIYF
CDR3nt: TGCAGCGTTGCAGGGGGCGAGAGAAACACCATATATTTT

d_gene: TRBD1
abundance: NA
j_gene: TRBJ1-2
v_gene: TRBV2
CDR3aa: CASQDRESNYGYTF
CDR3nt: TGTGCCAGCCAGGACAGGGAGTCTAACTATGGCTACACCTTC

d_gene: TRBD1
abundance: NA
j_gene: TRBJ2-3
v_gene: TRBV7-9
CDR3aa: CASSHRTGGRGDTQYF
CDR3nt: TGTGCCAGCAGCCACCGGACAGGGGGCCGAGGAGATACGCAGTATTTT

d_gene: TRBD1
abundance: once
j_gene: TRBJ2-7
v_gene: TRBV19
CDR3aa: CASKDSRGTYEQYF
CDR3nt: TGTGCCAGCAAGGATTCCAGGGGGACCTACGAGCAGTACTTC

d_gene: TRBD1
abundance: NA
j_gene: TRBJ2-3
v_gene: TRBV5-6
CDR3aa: CASSSRDRPITDTQYF
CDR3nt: TGTGCCAGCAGCAGCCGGGACAGGCCCATCACAGATACGCAGTATTTT

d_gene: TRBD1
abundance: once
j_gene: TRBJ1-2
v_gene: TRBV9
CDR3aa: CASSAQGGLHYGYTF
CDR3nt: TGTGCCAGCAGCGCCCAGGGGGGGCTCCACTATGGCTACACCTTC

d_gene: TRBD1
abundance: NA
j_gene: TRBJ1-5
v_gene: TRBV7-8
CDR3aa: CASSPRGSYNQPQHF
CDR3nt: TGTGCCAGCAGTCCCAGGGGGTCATACAATCAGCCCCAGCATTTT

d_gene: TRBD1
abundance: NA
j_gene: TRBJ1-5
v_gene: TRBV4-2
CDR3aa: CASSPHRDSAEQPQHF
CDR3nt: TGTGCCAGCAGCCCCCACCGGGACAGCGCCGAACAGCCCCAGCATTTT

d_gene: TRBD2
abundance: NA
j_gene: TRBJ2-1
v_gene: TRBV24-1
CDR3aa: CATSDPTSGRLNEQFF
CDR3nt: TGTGCCACCAGTGATCCAACTAGCGGGAGGTTGAATGAGCAGTTCTTC

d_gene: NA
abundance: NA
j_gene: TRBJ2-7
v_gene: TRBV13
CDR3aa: CASSFVHNSYEQYF
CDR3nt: TGTGCCAGCAGCTTCGTACACAACTCCTACGAGCAGTACTTC

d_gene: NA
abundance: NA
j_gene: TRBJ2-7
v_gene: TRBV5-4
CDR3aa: CASSSQGGSYEQYF
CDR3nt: TGTGCCAGCAGCTCACAGGGGGGGTCCTACGAGCAGTACTTC

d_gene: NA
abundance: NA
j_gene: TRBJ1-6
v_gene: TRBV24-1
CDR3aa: CATSDSTYSQVRPLHF
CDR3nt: TGTGCCACCAGTGATTCAACATATAGTCAGGTTAGACCCCTCCACTTT

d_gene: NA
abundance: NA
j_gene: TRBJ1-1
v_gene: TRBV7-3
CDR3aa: CASSRSGGSDTEAFF
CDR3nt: TGTGCCAGCAGCCGTTCCGGGGGGAGTGACACTGAAGCTTTCTTT

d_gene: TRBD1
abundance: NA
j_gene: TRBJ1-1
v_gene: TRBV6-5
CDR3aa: CASSSRGPTEAFF
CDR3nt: TGTGCCAGCAGTTCCAGGGGGCCCACTGAAGCTTTCTTT

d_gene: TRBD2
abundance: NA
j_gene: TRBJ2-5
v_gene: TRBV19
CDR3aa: CASSPTSGVQETQYF
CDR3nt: TGTGCCAGTAGCCCTACTAGCGGGGTTCAAGAGACCCAGTACTTC

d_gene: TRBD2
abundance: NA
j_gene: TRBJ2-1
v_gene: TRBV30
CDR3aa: CAWSVFYSGTGLQFF
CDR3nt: TGTGCCTGGAGTGTATTCTATAGCGGGACGGGTCTGCAGTTCTTC

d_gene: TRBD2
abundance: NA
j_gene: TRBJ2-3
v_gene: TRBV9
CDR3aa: CASSPDPHSGTTDTQYF
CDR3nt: TGTGCCAGCAGCCCCGACCCACATAGCGGGACCACAGATACGCAGTATTTT

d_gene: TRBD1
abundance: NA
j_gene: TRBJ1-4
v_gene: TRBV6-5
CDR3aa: CASSNRGLGEKLFF
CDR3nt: TGTGCCAGCAGCAACAGGGGGCTGGGTGAAAAACTGTTTTTT

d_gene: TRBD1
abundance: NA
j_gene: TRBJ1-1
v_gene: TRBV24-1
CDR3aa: CATDRVPSHTEAFF
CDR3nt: TGTGCCACCGACAGGGTCCCCTCCCACACTGAAGCTTTCTTT

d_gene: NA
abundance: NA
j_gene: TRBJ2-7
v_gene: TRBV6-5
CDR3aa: CASSTGPATYEQYF
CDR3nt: TGTGCCAGCAGTACAGGGCCGGCCACGTACGAGCAGTACTTC

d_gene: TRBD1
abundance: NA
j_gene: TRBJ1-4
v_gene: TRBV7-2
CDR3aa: CASSLAGTGGVKLFF
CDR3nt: TGTGCCAGCAGCTTAGCTGGGACAGGGGGTGTAAAACTGTTTTTT

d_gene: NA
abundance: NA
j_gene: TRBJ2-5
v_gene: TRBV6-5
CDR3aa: CASSITGRETQYF
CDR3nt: TGTGCCAGCAGTATAACAGGGCGCGAGACCCAGTACTTC

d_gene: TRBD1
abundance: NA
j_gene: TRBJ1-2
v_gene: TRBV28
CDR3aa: CASKAGGGRGGYTF
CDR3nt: TGTGCCAGCAAGGCAGGGGGCGGAAGGGGTGGCTACACCTTC

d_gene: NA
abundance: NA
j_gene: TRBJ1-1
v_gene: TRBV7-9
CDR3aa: CASSSHLGGNTEAFF
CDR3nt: TGTGCCAGCAGCTCCCACCTCGGGGGGAACACTGAAGCTTTCTTT

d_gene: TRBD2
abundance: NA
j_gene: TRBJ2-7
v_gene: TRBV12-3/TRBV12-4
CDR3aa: CASRLATIDEQYF
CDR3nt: TGTGCCAGCCGACTAGCTACTATCGACGAGCAGTACTTC

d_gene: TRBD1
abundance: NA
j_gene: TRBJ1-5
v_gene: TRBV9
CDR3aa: CASSLGQGSAQPQHF
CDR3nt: TGTGCCAGCAGCCTCGGACAGGGGTCAGCCCAGCCCCAGCATTTT

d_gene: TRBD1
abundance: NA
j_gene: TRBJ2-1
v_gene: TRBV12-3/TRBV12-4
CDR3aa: CASRTGVGDEQFF
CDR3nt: TGTGCCAGCAGGACAGGGGTTGGCGATGAGCAGTTCTTC

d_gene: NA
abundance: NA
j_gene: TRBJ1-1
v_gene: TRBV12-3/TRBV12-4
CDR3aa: CASSLGQATQAFF
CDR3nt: TGTGCCAGCAGTTTGGGGCAGGCCACACAGGCTTTCTTT

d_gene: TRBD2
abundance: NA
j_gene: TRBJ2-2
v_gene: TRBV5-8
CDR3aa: CASSLLAANTGELFF
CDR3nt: TGTGCCAGCAGCCTCCTAGCGGCAAACACCGGGGAGCTGTTTTTT

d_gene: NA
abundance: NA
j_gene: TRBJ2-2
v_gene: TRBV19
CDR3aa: CASGDAANTGELFF
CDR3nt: TGTGCCAGTGGTGACGCAGCGAACACCGGGGAGCTGTTTTTT

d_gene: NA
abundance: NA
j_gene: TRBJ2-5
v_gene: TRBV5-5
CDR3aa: CASSRTVGTQETQYF
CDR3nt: TGTGCCAGCAGCCGGACAGTCGGCACTCAAGAGACCCAGTACTTC

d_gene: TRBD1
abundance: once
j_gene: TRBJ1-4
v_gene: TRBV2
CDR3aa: CASRLRDRWGIGSNEKLFF
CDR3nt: TGTGCCAGCAGACTCCGGGACAGGTGGGGTATAGGCTCTAATGAAAAACTGTTTTTT

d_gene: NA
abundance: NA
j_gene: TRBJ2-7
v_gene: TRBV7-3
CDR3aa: CASSSQHPPNYEQYF
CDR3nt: TGTGCCAGCAGCTCACAGCACCCCCCTAACTACGAGCAGTACTTC

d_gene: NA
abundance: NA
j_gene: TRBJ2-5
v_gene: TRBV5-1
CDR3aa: CASSLAPQGRETQYF
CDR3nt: TGCGCCAGCAGCTTGGCCCCGCAGGGGCGAGAGACCCAGTACTTC

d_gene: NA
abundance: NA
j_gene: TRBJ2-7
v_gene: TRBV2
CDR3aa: CASRQDGGSYEQYF
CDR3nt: TGTGCCAGCAGGCAAGACGGGGGCTCCTACGAGCAGTACTTC

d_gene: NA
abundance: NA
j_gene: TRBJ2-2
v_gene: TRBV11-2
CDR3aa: CASSLSRSGELFF
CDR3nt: TGTGCCAGCAGCTTATCACGGTCCGGGGAGCTGTTTTTT

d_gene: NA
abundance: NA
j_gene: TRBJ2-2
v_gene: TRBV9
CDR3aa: CASSVDYTGELFF
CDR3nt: TGTGCCAGCAGCGTAGATTACACCGGGGAGCTGTTTTTT